The rows below give T cell receptor beta chains drawn from one sample of a study of response to subunit inactivated influenza vaccine. TCRdb recomputed calls from the RT-PCR reads with MiXCR, one row per CDR3 protein. The repertoire includes a few hundred thousand distinct CDR3 sequences, about 20% of them detected once, and 10% sits in the top ten. The sample here was PBMCs from blood, taken about 20 months after vaccination. Receptors were obtained from a man between 50 and 69 years old who received an inactivated influenza vaccine. CDR3s include the opening cysteine and the closing phenylalanine or tryptophan. The D gene is left open where the match is weak. Not every row has a clone size; where given, it reads once, few, many or a size class.

length	V	size	J	D	CDR3	DNA
15	TRBV5-5	many	TRBJ1-2	-	CASSGLRGRNYGYTF	TGTGCCAGCAGCGGCTTACGGGGGAGGAATTATGGCTACACCTTC
14	TRBV29-1	-	TRBJ2-1	TRBD2	CSVSVPPGGLVLFF	TGCAGCGTTTCGGTCCCGCCGGGGGGGCTGGTCTTGTTCTTC
13	TRBV29-1	many	TRBJ1-1	-	CSGSRGANTEAFF	TGCAGCGGGTCCCGGGGGGCTAACACTGAAGCTTTCTTT
14	TRBV10-3	few	TRBJ1-2	-	CAISDLREEDGYTF	TGTGCCATCAGTGATCTAAGGGAGGAGGACGGCTACACCTTC
15	TRBV28	-	TRBJ1-6	TRBD1	CASSFSGTGARSLHF	TGTGCCAGCAGTTTCTCCGGGACAGGCGCTAGGTCCCTCCACTTT
14	TRBV25-1	few	TRBJ1-2	TRBD1	CASGQGLSNYGYTF	TGTGCCAGCGGACAGGGTCTTTCTAACTATGGCTACACCTTC
14	TRBV7-2	-	TRBJ1-5	-	CASSFLQGGQPQQF	TGTGCCAGCAGCTTCTTACAGGGCGGTCAGCCCCAGCAATTT
15	TRBV5-1	-	TRBJ2-2	-	CASREKGGSSGELFF	TGCGCCAGCAGAGAGAAGGGGGGCTCGTCCGGGGAGCTGTTTTTT
14	TRBV6-2/TRBV6-3	many	TRBJ2-7	TRBD2	CASSYVSGGYEQYF	TGTGCCAGCAGTTACGTGTCGGGGGGCTACGAGCAGTACTTC
15	TRBV10-3	few	TRBJ1-1	TRBD1	CAISDPGQPSTEAFF	TGTGCCATCAGTGACCCGGGACAGCCGAGCACTGAAGCTTTCTTT
15	TRBV7-6	few	TRBJ2-5	TRBD1	CASSLAGTGKETQYF	TGTGCCAGCAGTTTAGCCGGGACAGGGAAAGAGACCCAGTACTTC
18	TRBV11-2	few	TRBJ2-1	TRBD2	CASSLVLAGDVFLNEQFF	TGTGCCAGCAGCTTGGTACTAGCGGGAGACGTTTTCCTCAATGAGCAGTTCTTC
14	TRBV21-1	few	TRBJ1-2	-	CASSIPRDRAWESF	TGTGCCAGCAGCATACCCCGGGACAGAGCCTGGGAGTCCTTC
15	TRBV7-2	few	TRBJ1-2	TRBD1	CASSEGTGGFYGYTF	TGTGCCAGCAGCGAAGGGACAGGGGGCTTCTATGGCTACACCTTC
17	TRBV3-1	-	TRBJ2-7	-	CASSQDLLRRRPYEQYF	TGTGCCAGCAGCCAAGATCTTCTTCGCAGGCGACCCTACGAGCAGTACTTC
13	TRBV29-1	-	TRBJ2-7	-	CSVDSTGRGEQYF	TGCAGCGTTGATTCCACAGGGAGGGGCGAGCAGTACTTC
13	TRBV9	few	TRBJ1-2	-	CASSVGAEDGYTF	TGTGCCAGCAGCGTAGGCGCAGAGGATGGCTACACCTTC
13	TRBV29-1	many	TRBJ1-2	-	CSVEIGHDYGYTF	TGCAGCGTTGAAATCGGACACGACTATGGCTACACCTTC
18	TRBV6-1	few	TRBJ1-1	TRBD1	CASGDVGTGLAGVSEAFF	TGTGCCAGCGGGGATGTTGGGACAGGCCTTGCCGGGGTATCTGAAGCTTTCTTT
14	TRBV6-1	-	TRBJ2-7	-	CASRPGTAPYEQYF	TGTGCCAGCCGGCCCGGGACGGCCCCCTACGAGCAGTACTTC
14	TRBV6-2/TRBV6-3	-	TRBJ1-2	-	CASITVGDFYGYTF	TGTGCCAGCATAACGGTCGGCGATTTCTATGGCTACACCTTC
13	TRBV12-3/TRBV12-4	few	TRBJ1-4	TRBD1	CASTMDRGQKLFF	TGTGCCAGCACTATGGACAGGGGGCAAAAACTGTTTTTT
14	TRBV6-1	-	TRBJ1-5	-	CASMGVFSNQPQHF	TGTGCCAGCATGGGTGTATTTAGCAATCAGCCCCAGCATTTT
13	TRBV12-3/TRBV12-4	many	TRBJ1-2	-	CASSLMANYGYTF	TGTGCCAGCAGTTTAATGGCTAACTATGGCTACACCTTC
14	TRBV7-2	few	TRBJ1-2	-	CASSLSDSAYGYTF	TGTGCCAGCAGCTTATCGGACAGTGCCTATGGCTACACCTTC
13	TRBV5-6	-	TRBJ2-4	TRBD1	CASSLSGGNIQYF	TGTGCCAGCAGCTTGTCAGGGGGCAACATTCAGTACTTC
13	TRBV5-5	many	TRBJ1-1	-	CASSLYRNTEAFF	TGTGCCAGCAGCCTATACAGAAACACTGAAGCTTTCTTT
15	TRBV4-1	many	TRBJ1-1	-	CASSQEVGLNTEAFF	TGCGCCAGCAGCCAAGAAGTAGGTCTGAACACTGAAGCTTTCTTT
15	TRBV28	-	TRBJ1-5	-	CASNLNRAFNQPQHF	TGTGCCAGCAACTTGAACCGGGCCTTCAATCAGCCCCAGCATTTT
14	TRBV3-1	few	TRBJ1-2	TRBD1	CASSQRDRDPGYTF	TGTGCCAGCAGCCAAAGGGACAGGGACCCTGGCTACACCTTC
14	TRBV6-5	many	TRBJ1-1	-	CASSSASMNTEAFF	TGTGCCAGCAGTTCCGCGAGCATGAACACTGAAGCTTTCTTT
14	TRBV25-1	few	TRBJ1-6	TRBD1	CASNPGQGDSPLHF	TGTGCCAGCAATCCGGGACAGGGGGATTCACCCCTCCACTTT
15	TRBV5-1	-	TRBJ2-5	-	CASSLAVGAQETQYF	TGCGCCAGCAGCTTGGCCGTCGGGGCTCAAGAGACCCAGTACTTC
13	TRBV25-1	few	TRBJ2-7	-	CAARAAASYEQYF	TGTGCCGCCCGGGCGGCAGCCTCCTACGAGCAGTACTTC
15	TRBV10-3	few	TRBJ2-3	-	CAISDNGGSTDTQYF	TGTGCCATCAGTGACAACGGGGGAAGCACAGATACGCAGTATTTT
13	TRBV7-8	many	TRBJ1-1	TRBD1	CASIQGANTEAFF	TGTGCCAGCATACAGGGGGCCAACACTGAAGCTTTCTTT
17	TRBV10-3	many	TRBJ1-2	-	CAISEPIDRSPNYGYTF	TGTGCCATCAGTGAGCCCATCGACAGGTCACCCAACTATGGCTACACCTTC
15	TRBV28	few	TRBJ2-7	TRBD2	CASSLGLAGALEQYF	TGTGCCAGCAGTCTGGGACTAGCGGGAGCCTTAGAGCAGTACTTC
15	TRBV7-2	-	TRBJ2-7	TRBD2	CASSLAGTSGYEQYF	TGTGCCAGCAGCTTAGCCGGGACTAGCGGTTACGAGCAGTACTTC
14	TRBV4-3	-	TRBJ2-5	TRBD1	CASSQGQGMETQYF	TGCGCCAGCAGCCAAGGACAGGGAATGGAGACCCAGTACTTC
12	TRBV7-9	-	TRBJ1-5	-	CASSLEYQPQHF	TGTGCCAGCAGCCTTGAATATCAGCCCCAGCATTTT
13	TRBV12-3/TRBV12-4	once	TRBJ2-5	-	CASNSGSAETQYF	TGTGCCAGCAACTCCGGAAGCGCGGAGACCCAGTACTTC